Presented here are 14 T cell receptor beta chains from one specimen sequenced in a study of T cell repertoires in cytomegalovirus infection. TCRdb called the reads again in MiXCR, with one record for every CDR3 protein. The data contain more than 400,000 distinct CDR3 sequences, roughly 29% of them singletons. Sequences were obtained from PBMCs. The receptors originated from a human donor in good health (CMV status not recorded). Some clones in this sample may be carry-over from other donors' samples.

The chain recombines TRBV23-1 with TRBJ1-5, with a weak D call TRBD1 (5 bases). TRBV23-1 is labeled an ORF, and its function is uncertain. V was shortened by 8 bases and J by 0 bases, with 14 bases between the two germline ends. The CDR3 runs to 15 residues. The CDR3 DNA is TGCGCCAGCGGCACGAGGGGTTATAGCAATCAGCCCCAGCATTTT. Translated: CASGTRGYSNQPQHF.

This clonotype was counted many times. The chain combines TRBV7-2 with TRBJ2-5; unclear D gene. Germline lookup yields CDR1 SGHTA and CDR2 FQGNSA. The CDR3 totals 12 residues. V dropped 5 bases and J dropped 2 bases, with 6 bases sitting between them. CDR3 coding DNA: TGTGCCAGCAGCCGAAATCAAGAGACCCAGTACTTC. This translates into CASSRNQETQYF.

The rearrangement joins TRBV7-8 to TRBJ2-1; D is unclear. V lost 1 base, J lost 8 bases, and 12 bases lay in between. The CDR3 runs to 14 residues. Germline V gene data show CDR1 as SGHVS and CDR2 as FQNEAQ. The CDR3 loop is CASSLGGSPHEQFF. CDR3 nucleotide sequence: TGTGCCAGCAGCTTAGGTGGGTCGCCACATGAGCAGTTCTTC.

This clonotype has just a few counts. V and J are TRBV5-4 and TRBJ1-2, with D unresolved. CDR1 and CDR2 (germline): SGHNT, YYREEE (reference sequence). Trimming removed 5 bases at V and 0 bases at J, with 14 bases between. There are 15 residues in the CDR3. The DNA of the CDR3 is TGTGCCAGCAGAATATCAGCCGCCACTAACTATGGCTACACCTTC. This encodes CASRISAATNYGYTF.

This clonotype was seen only a few times. The chain has TRBV6-2 or TRBV6-3 and TRBJ2-5, with 7 bases that match TRBD2. Trimming at V came to 4 bases and at J to 7 bases, leaving 9 bases not matched to a gene. Germline assignment: CDR1 MNHEY and CDR2 SVGEGT. The CDR3 is made up of 14 amino acids. CDR3 bases: TGTGCCAGCAGTTCAACTAGGCGGGAGTCGACCCAGTACTTC. Amino acid sequence: CASSSTRRESTQYF.

The sample holds many counts of this clonotype. This chain joins TRBV7-8 and TRBJ2-2; 12 bases match TRBD1. With V trimmed by 6 bases and J by 7 bases, 6 bases remained unmatched. Germline assignment: CDR1 SGHVS and CDR2 FQNEAQ. The length of the CDR3 is 15 residues. The chain's CDR3 is CASRLGTGGIGELFF. In nucleotides, the CDR3 is TGTGCCAGCAGGTTGGGGACAGGGGGCATCGGGGAGCTGTTTTTT.

This rearrangement joins TRBV7-6 to TRBJ2-2; D uncertain. V lost 8 bases and J 1 base, leaving 17 bases between the germline ends. Germline loops: CDR1 SGHVS, CDR2 FNYEAQ. The CDR3 contains 16 residues. The CDR3: CASSDGRVQNTGELFF. DNA for the CDR3: TGTGCCAGCTCCGACGGTAGAGTACAGAACACCGGGGAGCTGTTTTTT.

This clonotype occurred a few times. The chain links TRBV20-1 to TRBJ2-1, with a weak D call TRBD2 (6 bases). The length of the CDR3 is 18 residues. V was shortened by 5 bases and J by 0 bases, with 23 bases between the two germline ends. Germline V gene sequence: CDR1 DFQATT, CDR2 SNEGSKA (reference sequence). The CDR3 nucleotides read TGCAGTGCTGATAATATCCCGAGGGGCGGGATCTCCTACAATGAGCAGTTCTTC. Protein sequence: CSADNIPRGGISYNEQFF.

This chain uses TRBV27 with TRBJ1-2, with 10 bases aligning to TRBD1. With 0 bases clipped from V and 3 bases from J, the junction kept 1 base outside the gene matches. The V gene's germline CDR1 is MNHEY and CDR2 SMNVEV (reference sequence). The CDR3 loop spans 15 amino acids. The CDR3 loop reads CASSLSDRGYYGYTF. In DNA, the CDR3 is TGTGCCAGCAGTTTATCGGACAGGGGGTACTATGGCTACACCTTC.

This clonotype was seen only a few times. The chain employs TRBV12-3 or TRBV12-4 and TRBJ2-3; D unresolved. V gave up 1 base and J gave up 6 bases, with 11 bases separating them. The length of the CDR3 is 14 residues. CDR3 protein: CASSLGVSWDTQYF. As DNA, the CDR3 is TGTGCCAGCAGTTTAGGGGTTAGTTGGGATACGCAGTATTTT.

This clonotype was seen a few times. This sequence joins TRBV29-1 and TRBJ2-5, with 9 nucleotides matching TRBD1. Trimming at V came to 7 bases and at J to 5 bases, leaving 8 bases not matched to a gene. The germline V gene encodes CDR1 SQVTM and CDR2 ANQGSEA. The CDR3 sequence is 13 residues long. CDR3 in amino acids: CSAKGQGVETQYF. In nucleotides, the CDR3 is TGCAGCGCAAAGGGACAGGGTGTGGAGACCCAGTACTTC.

Ten or more counts support this clonotype. The genes are TRBV7-6 and TRBJ2-1; 10 bases line up with TRBD2. Germline CDR1 reads SGHVS; CDR2 reads FNYEAQ. The trim removed 0 bases at V and 5 bases at J, leaving 7 bases unmatched. The CDR3 has 17 amino acids. This CDR3 reads CASSLALTSGVNNEQFF. The CDR3 region has the DNA TGTGCCAGCAGCTTAGCGCTCACTAGCGGGGTAAACAATGAGCAGTTCTTC.

This clonotype was seen at least ten times. The chain joins TRBV7-2 to TRBJ1-4; D uncertain. This CDR3 region has 14 residues. In germline, CDR1 is SGHTA, CDR2 FQGNSA. V was cut by 1 base and J by 8 bases, with 11 bases left in between. The CDR3 spells CASSLVSSGEKLFF. In DNA form, the CDR3 reads TGTGCCAGCAGCTTAGTTTCATCGGGCGAAAAACTGTTTTTT.

The rearrangement links TRBV6-5 to TRBJ2-3, with D possibly matching TRBD1 (5 bases). Germline V gene sequence: CDR1 MNHEY, CDR2 SVGAGI. This CDR3 spans 15 amino acids. V gave up 4 bases and J gave up 7 bases, with 18 bases separating them. The CDR3 nucleotides are TGTGCCAGCAGTTTAGGGGTAATGGGCATGAATACGCAGTATTTT. Its protein product is CASSLGVMGMNTQYF.